This T cell receptor (beta chain) was sequenced for a study of blood T cell repertoires in COVID-19. Study as a whole: Acute and convalescent COVID-19 specimens originated in the United States, Italy and Spain. T cells, B-cell-depleted T cells, or PBMCs provided the cDNA or gDNA that served as material.

In the authors' workflow: Estimated nucleated cell counts came from reference gene primer amplification. Repertoires were generated with immunoSEQ multiplex PCR, while TCRdb's copy carries only in-frame clones and drops some. The V and J calls and the clone size are those of that table, but D and trimming were determined from the DNA. The data contain 120,000 or so clones, around 87% of them singletons. The sample consisted of peripheral blood. This clonotype originated in a man aged 45-65 years with acute or convalescent COVID-19.

The CDR3 loop is CASSGTSGRAQFF. DNA of the CDR3: TGTGCCAGCTCAGGGACTAGCGGGAGGGCCCAGTTCTTC. The genes are TRBV18 and TRBJ2-1; TRBD2 matches 16 bases. Germline V CDR1 and CDR2: KGHSH, LQKENI. With V trimmed by 5 bases and J by 13 bases, 2 bases remained unmatched. The CDR3 consists of 13 residues.